The present TCR beta chain was sequenced within a study of early T cells in non-severe SARS-CoV-2 infection (dated by TCRdb to about 2021). Broadly, across the study: TCR sequencing used bulk RNA from unsorted whole blood, so alpha and beta chains could not be paired.

CDR1 and CDR2 (DFQATT, SNEGSKA) derive from the germline V gene (reference sequence). Including the terminal cysteine and phenylalanine, the CDR3 comprises 16 residues. The sequence is cut down to CDR3 DNA, 48 bases in frame from base 1. For this chain, trimming is 6 bases at the V end and 0 bases at the J end, and the number of junction bases without a gene match is 13. This clonotype came up a few times. The antigen this receptor binds is unknown. No per-base quality is available; no much larger clone lies one base away. What the study reported, not specific to this receptor: VDJdb matching was skewed toward anti-spike CD8 responses, so virus-specific expansions were likely underestimated and private and CD4 specificities were missed.

Libraries came from 5' RACE. The instrument was a NextSeq 500. In the TCR library protocol, unique molecular identifiers were attached to individual cDNA molecules to correct for PCR bias and sequencing error. Sequencing covered both TCR alpha and beta chains, and within each sample the abundances of alpha and beta sequences were tightly co-correlated. In the original analysis: Decombinator V4 was used to annotate the V gene, J gene and CDR3 of the TCR sequences. TCRs were defined as expanded if a significant change between any two time points was detected under a Poisson model with p below 0.0001. Abundances of TCRs were expressed as counts per million after normalisation to the total number of TCRs sequenced in each sample. TRAV1-2 paired with TRAJ12, TRAJ20 or TRAJ33 defined MAIT TCRs, while TRAV10 paired with TRAJ18 defined iNKT TCRs. VDJdb, accessed on 1 November 2021, was searched for TCRs annotated for CMV, EBV and SARS-CoV-2, and TCRs annotated for more than one antigen were excluded. The public reads were reanalyzed by TCRdb: fastp trimming at Q25, MiXCR alignment, in-frame beta chains only. For every CDR3 protein sequence, its rows merge into one entry that carries the most common genes and DNA. These V and J calls derive from TCRdb rather than the authors' analysis. This sample gives tens of thousands of distinct CDR3 sequences in total; 6% to 7% of them show up just once. The ten biggest clones cover about 8% of the sample.

This was a case-control study nested in a cohort of healthcare workers in London, UK, who had nasopharyngeal swab PCR tests and blood samples taken every week. Healthcare workers were enrolled in the week of the UK lockdown, from 23 to 31 March 2020, and were followed every week for up to roughly 15 weeks. The TCR sequence derives from an adult who was a healthcare worker with PCR-confirmed SARS-CoV-2 infection or an uninfected control (not recorded which). This chain joins TRBV20-1 to TRBJ1-1; 7 of the junction bases match TRBD1. Specimen: whole blood. The CDR3 amino acid sequence is: CSAPRSRGFMNTEAFF. Read as DNA, the sequence is TGCAGTGCCCCCAGATCCAGGGGGTTCATGAACACTGAAGCTTTCTTT.